Below, 17 T cell receptor beta chains from the same sample are listed, as sequenced in a study of blood T cell repertoires in COVID-19. Data came from immunoSEQ multiplex PCR; TCRdb stores just in-frame clones and leaves some out. The sample lists around 110,000 clones; 84% were seen once. Sequencing was done on a sample of PBMCs or T cells enriched from blood (not recorded which). These receptors came from a woman under 40 who had recovered from COVID-19.

The chain employs TRBV11-2 and TRBJ2-1; 13 bases fit TRBD2. The CDR3 has 15 amino acids. Per the germline V gene, CDR1 is SGHAT and CDR2 is FQNNGV. The V segment lost 6 bases and the J segment 8 bases; nucleotides outside the gene matches: 7. In nucleotides, the CDR3 is TGTGCCAGCAGGGGGACTAGCGGGGTTTTGTATGAGCAGTTCTTC. Protein sequence: CASRGTSGVLYEQFF.

CDR3 sequence: CATAEKSGTSANEQFF. The CDR3 region has the DNA TGTGCCACCGCCGAAAAATCCGGGACTAGTGCCAATGAGCAGTTCTTC. The chain employs TRBV6-4 and TRBJ2-1, with TRBD2 matching 8 bases. Germline CDR1 is MRHNA and CDR2 is SNTAGT. V shed 10 bases, J shed 6 bases, and the junction held 17 bases outside the gene matches. The CDR3 is made up of 16 amino acids.

This clone has only one observation. The gene calls are TRBV19 and TRBJ2-2; 7 bases map to TRBD2. The CDR3 is 15 residues long. Germline trimming cut 2 bases from V and 6 bases from J; bases unmatched to any gene: 6. The germline V gene encodes CDR1 LNHDA and CDR2 SQIVND (reference sequence). Here the CDR3 DNA reads TGTGCCAGTAGTATATGGGCGGGAGAGGCCGGGGAGCTGTTTTTT. This sequence encodes CASSIWAGEAGELFF.

In DNA, the CDR3 is TGTGCCAGCAGCTTACCTACGGACAGGTTATACACCGGGGAGCTGTTTTTT. Its protein product is CASSLPTDRLYTGELFF. This rearrangement joins TRBV5-8 to TRBJ2-2; 7 bases agree with TRBD1. This CDR3 region has 17 residues. J was trimmed by 3 bases and V by 2 bases; bases with no gene match: 10. Germline V gene lookup returns CDR1 SGHTS and CDR2 YDEGEE.

The chain is built from TRBV15 and TRBJ2-2, with 7 bases lining up with TRBD2. J was trimmed by 5 bases and V by 7 bases; bases with no gene match: 10. This CDR3 has 15 residues. Germline V gene sequence: CDR1 LNHNV, CDR2 YYDKDF (reference sequence). The CDR3 sequence: CATTLGGRRTGELFF. As DNA, the CDR3 is TGTGCCACCACTCTGGGCGGGAGACGAACCGGGGAGCTGTTTTTT. The full variable domain, in which reference TRBV15 and TRBJ2-2 provide the parts outside the CDR3, is DAMVIQNPRYQVTQFGKPVTLSCSQTLNHNVMYWYQQKSSQAPKLLFHYYDKDFNNEADTPDNFQSRRPNTSFCFLDIRSPGLGDTAMYLCATTLGGRRTGELFFGEGSRLTVL.

This clone was found once. The chain uses TRBV21-1 and TRBJ2-1; TRBD2, the table's D call, lacks a check against the DNA. TRBV21-1 is tagged as a pseudogene. There are 17 residues in the CDR3. The CDR3 nucleotides read TGTGCCAGCAGCAAAGGCCTAGCGCGGAGGACCTACAATGAGCAGTTCTTC. This translates into CASSKGLARRTYNEQFF.

This clone was seen only once. The V gene is TRBV4-2, the J gene TRBJ2-7, with a tentative D call TRBD2 (5 bases). The CDR3 runs to 13 residues. Germline V gene sequence: CDR1 LGHNA, CDR2 YNFKEQ. Trimming removed 4 bases from V and 3 bases from J, with 10 bases in between. In DNA form, the CDR3 reads TGTGCCAGCAGCCGGGAGTTTGGCTACGAGCAGTACTTC. Its protein is CASSREFGYEQYF.

The rearrangement uses TRBV6-6 and TRBJ1-1, with TRBD1 identical over 7 bases. This CDR3 comprises 17 residues. CDR1 is MNHNY, CDR2 SVGAGI, per germline (reference sequence). The trim removed 5 bases at V and 0 bases at J, leaving 12 bases unmatched. The CDR3: CASSPHPGQRLNTEAFF. The CDR3, as DNA: TGTGCCAGCAGTCCTCATCCGGGACAGCGCCTGAACACTGAAGCTTTCTTT.

This sequence joins TRBV5-1 and TRBJ2-3; D is perhaps TRBD2 (7 bases). The CDR3 has 14 amino acids. CDR1 SGHRS and CDR2 YFSETQ come from the germline V gene. The V end was cut by 4 bases, the J end by 5 bases, with 14 bases between. Here the CDR3 DNA reads TGCGCCAGCAGCAAGGGGGGGTTCGTAGATACGCAGTATTTT. This gives the protein CASSKGGFVDTQYF.

The J gene is TRBJ2-1, the V gene TRBV5-6; tentatively, D is TRBD1 (6 bases). V was pared by 0 bases and J by 7 bases, with 17 bases between. This CDR3 region has 16 residues. CDR1 is SGHDT and CDR2 is YYEEEE in the germline V gene. The CDR3 region has the DNA TGTGCCAGCAGCTTGGGGCGGACAGAGAGAGGGAATGAGCAGTTCTTC. Amino acid sequence: CASSLGRTERGNEQFF.

The CDR3, as DNA: TGCAGTGCTAGTGCGTATAACTTCGGCACAGATACGCAGTATTTT. Its protein is CSASAYNFGTDTQYF. The chain carries TRBV20-1 and TRBJ2-3; unclear D gene. This CDR3 is 15 amino acids long. Trimming removed 3 bases at V and 1 base at J, with 14 bases between. CDR1 is DFQATT, CDR2 SNEGSKA, per germline (reference sequence).

The rearrangement uses TRBV5-4 and TRBJ1-1, with 7 bases identical to TRBD1. J was trimmed by 1 base and V by 6 bases; bases with no gene match: 12. The CDR3 is made up of 16 amino acids. Looked up from germline, CDR1 is SGHNT and CDR2 is YYREEE (reference sequence). CDR3 region: CASTRGSRGSNTEAFF. The CDR3 DNA sequence: TGTGCCAGCACCAGGGGGAGTAGGGGATCGAACACTGAAGCTTTCTTT.

The J gene is TRBJ1-1, the V gene TRBV28; 10 nucleotides match TRBD1. Unmatched junction bases numbered 7, after V lost 2 bases and J lost 4 bases. The CDR3 is 16 residues long. In germline, CDR1 is MDHEN, CDR2 SYDVKM. The CDR3 loop is CASSLPTGGLSTEAFF. The CDR3 DNA reads TGTGCCAGCAGTTTACCGACAGGGGGCTTGAGCACTGAAGCTTTCTTT.

This chain links TRBV30 with TRBJ1-4; a weak D match, TRBD1 (5 bases). The germline CDR1 and CDR2 sequences are GTSNPN and SVGIG (reference sequence). The CDR3 length is 14 residues. The V gene lost 5 bases and the J gene lost 0 bases, with 10 bases spanning the gap. CDR3 sequence (DNA): TGTGCCTGGGCAGGGCAATCAACTAATGAAAAACTGTTTTTT. Encoded protein: CAWAGQSTNEKLFF.

This clone was picked up one time. The genes are TRBV15 and TRBJ2-3; 16 bases are a match to TRBD2. Trimming took 4 bases from V and 5 from J; bases not matched to a gene: 3. The CDR3 covers 16 residues. Germline loops: CDR1 LNHNV, CDR2 YYDKDF (reference sequence). The CDR3 loop is CATSKGTSGREDTQYF. DNA of the CDR3: TGTGCCACCAGCAAAGGGACTAGCGGGAGGGAAGATACGCAGTATTTT.

This chain joins TRBV5-1 and TRBJ2-3, with 7 bases matching TRBD2. The germline gives CDR1 SGHRS, CDR2 YFSETQ. V gave up 0 bases and J gave up 7 bases; unmatched junction bases: 8. The CDR3 spans 15 residues. CDR3 in DNA: TGCGCCAGCAGCTTGGACGGGAGGATATTTAATACGCAGTATTTT. Translated, it gives CASSLDGRIFNTQYF.

In this sample, this clone turned up a few times. The chain recombines TRBV14 with TRBJ2-2; D call uncertain. Per germline, CDR1 SGHDN and CDR2 FVKESK. CDR3 length: 13 amino acids. Deletions cut 4 bases from V and 6 bases from J, with 9 bases between. CDR3 protein: CASSPRISGELFF. CDR3 DNA sequence: TGTGCCAGCAGCCCTAGGATTTCCGGGGAGCTGTTTTTT.